This T cell receptor beta chain was recovered during a study of blood T cell repertoires in COVID-19 (dated by TCRdb to about 2020). With regard to the full study: Samples covering the acute and convalescent phases of COVID-19 were provided by collaborators in the United States, Italy and Spain. The material from the prospective study consisted of cDNA or gDNA derived from T cells, B-cell-depleted T cells, or PBMCs. Subjects who had been exposed to COVID-19, were actively infected with it, or had recovered from it provided the deeply sampled blood TCRbeta repertoires that made up the dataset. The repertoires were released in a freely available public database meant as a resource for research on the immune response to SARS-CoV-2. The samples were drawn from two sources: the first 160 participants of the ongoing ImmuneRACE study, and some 1,300 subjects contributed by 6 global collaborators. A de-identified subject ID, COVID-19 status, age in years and sex were almost always included in the sample metadata. HLA class I and class II types, where available, came from metadata supplied by the sample provider rather than from assay-based typing.

The investigation overall reported the following: Clinical and demographic metadata were provided uncurated, with the amount varying by source and participant.

The immunoSEQ Assay, a bias-controlled multiplex PCR, was used to amplify TCRbeta CDR3 regions from genomic DNA. For the original study's pipeline: The number of nucleated cells in each sample was estimated by amplification of reference gene primers within the assay. Sequence reads were collapsed and filtered to measure the absolute abundance of every unique TCRbeta CDR3 rearrangement. For each sample, productive Simpson clonality was calculated by taking the square root of Simpson's diversity index across productive rearrangements. In its TCRdb copy, this immuneACCESS table keeps in-frame sequences only and misses some clones. Where compared with another copy, unresolved V genes explain less than half of these, and the others have no known cause. V and J calls and clone size follow that table, whereas D and trimming were derived from the DNA. The sample yields 350,000 to 400,000 clones; about 89% were counted once. Around 3% of the sample comes from the top ten.

In Seattle, one collaborating source enrolled patients while the infection was active and tracked those patients longitudinally over the course of disease. Whole blood was collected in K2EDTA tubes by collaborating institutions according to the institutions' own protocols. For TCRbeta analysis, collaborators shipped samples in one of three forms: frozen whole blood, isolated PBMCs, or DNA extracted from either of those sample types. A note on this clone: Its antigen is currently not known. It has no much larger one-base neighbor in the sample; base qualities were not kept.

Taken from the germline V gene, the CDR1 and CDR2 loops are SGHAT and FQNNGV. V is cut back by 5 bases and J by 6 bases, with 10 bases in the junction unmatched. The CDR3 goes from the cysteine to the phenylalanine over 15 residues. The only DNA kept is the CDR3, 45 bases in frame from the first base. The chain is encoded by TRBV11-2 joined to TRBJ2-7, and 10 bases in between align with TRBD1. Sequenced sample: peripheral blood. The TCR was taken from a woman under 40 with COVID-19, enrolled during active disease. DNA sequence: TGTGCCAGCAGCCCCCGGGACAGGGGTGGCTCCGAGCAGTACTTC. This encodes CASSPRDRGGSEQYF.